The present T cell receptor (beta chain) was sequenced within a study of shared clonotypes between healthy human individuals (dated by TCRdb to the early 2020s). In the study overall: The cohort included a few men and a couple of women between 18 and 49 years of age. For each donor, CD4 naive and CD4 memory were each run on three plates, CD8 naive on two plates, and CD8 memory on one plate. To estimate repertoire size and how much clonotypes are shared between individuals, the study performed deep sequencing of blood TCR repertoires from 4 to 6 healthy adults. Libraries were prepared and TCR repertoires were sequenced by different laboratories using diverse techniques, in order to increase sequencing depth and limit assay-specific biases. Between about 0.94 and 8.9 billion PBMCs per donor were obtained by leukapheresis.

TCR CDR3 regions were amplified from genomic DNA by multiplex PCR using the deep immunoSEQ assay. Genomic DNA extracted from each cell subset was distributed evenly over all wells of several immunoSEQ 96-well plates, and each plate served as one replicate. For sorted subsets, roughly 200 ng of genomic DNA, equivalent to 30,000 or so T cell genomes, went into each replicate PCR. Purified libraries were measured with a Qubit 3.0 fluorometer, size-checked on a Bioanalyzer 2100, and measured again with the KAPA Library Quantification kit. Every immunoSEQ 96-well plate was sequenced on a dedicated single-read 150-cycle Illumina NextSeq 550 flow cell. In the source study's methods: Because the immunoSEQ output included only junctional sequences and no quality scores, the filtering could not be the same as the filtering used for full-length reads. To assign V/J genes and CDR3, sequences were annotated against IMGT germline references using PyIR, a Python wrapper for IgBLAST v1.9. Any read was removed if the V/J assignment was weak (E-value above 1e-6), the CDR3 was missing, or the read contained stop codons, out-of-frame junctions, or ambiguous translated residues. V3J clonotypes were defined as sequences sharing an identical inferred V gene, J gene, and CDR3 amino acid sequence. Percentage overlap between repertoires was calculated by dividing the number of shared unique clonotypes by the size of the smaller repertoire. Repertoire richness was assessed with RTK rarefaction, the Chao1 estimator, and Recon v2.1 estimates of unobserved clonotypes. Generation probabilities were computed with OLGA for all TCRbeta clonotypes obtained by the gDNA method from several donors. In TCRdb, the immuneACCESS table is reduced to in-frame sequences with V and J assigned. These tables do not hold every clone; where another copy was compared, an unresolved V gene accounts for under half, and the others remain unexplained. Clone size and the V and J calls come from that table; the DNA yielded D and trimming. Within this sample are roughly 640,000 clones, with around 97% of them counted one time only. In total, the top ten clones hold roughly 0.055% of the sample.

Cut back by 4 bases and 2 bases, the V and J ends lie 12 bases apart. The CDR3 sequence holds 15 residues, the cysteine and phenylalanine included. The CDR3 DNA has 45 bases and is translated from base 1. CDR1 is given as MGHRA and CDR2 as YSYEKL, both from the germline V gene. A remark on this clone: Its target antigen remains unknown. No much larger clone is present one base from it, and per-base qualities are unavailable.

What the research found in general, with its limitations: Because the study included only a small number of donors, the genetic and exposure-history diversity represented was limited. Higher generation probabilities were observed for clonotypes shared by all four sorted-subset donors than for non-shared clonotypes. Sampling was restricted to blood, and TCR repertoires in tissues likely differ from the TCR repertoires found in blood. Even with the large sequencing depth, rarefaction of the sorted-subset datasets indicated that sequencing was incomplete. When several donors were compared, the shared fraction of clonotypes was roughly 4.8% for naive CD4, 3% to 4% for naive CD8, 2.3% for memory CD4, and roughly 0.4% for memory CD8. Naive subsets generally had larger estimated clonotype richness than memory subsets. Based on pairwise subsampling, the degree of clonotype sharing among donors was expected to be affected by sequencing depth.

The donors were healthy, HIV-negative adults who had no recently reported acute infections or vaccinations. All donors were Caucasian adults living in Nashville, Tennessee, USA. CD4+ T cells were enriched through magnetic negative selection, after which naive cells were positively selected on CD45RA and the remaining negative fraction served as the memory subset. After blood collection by leukapheresis, PBMCs were isolated using Ficoll-Histopaque density gradient centrifugation and then cryopreserved in the vapor phase of liquid nitrogen. Analytical flow cytometry was used to check the purity and quantity of every magnetically sorted T cell population. Each sorted fraction had its genomic DNA isolated and then quantified by UV absorbance on a Nanodrop 2000c.

The specimen was naive CD4+ T cells sorted from blood. This specimen's cell subset or site label, per the study, means: CD45RA+ positively selected. This receptor chain uses TRBV4-1 and TRBJ1-5; no D gene can be assigned with confidence. The receptor was derived from a woman younger than 45 in good health. The nucleotide sequence reads as follows: TGCGCCAGCAGCCCGTATATTTTGGGCAATCAGCCCCAGCATTTT. This sequence encodes CASSPYILGNQPQHF.